This T cell receptor (beta chain) was observed in a study of tumor-infiltrating lymphocytes in primary liver carcinoma. For the study at large: Tumors, staged T1-T3 N0M0, spanned roughly 4.2 to 11 cm. Study-level results: Among the pair types, tumor region pairs showed more overlap than tumor-adjacent and tumor-blood pairs.

Co-extracting RNA and DNA was done with 20-30 mg of unsorted bulk tissue as input. Treatment-naive at the time, the patients had chronic HBV infection. With respect to this clonotype: Its antigen is as yet unknown. One end of the junction is discordant with germline, which a read error may explain.

A constant-region primer served to make TCR beta cDNA from about 500 ng total RNA. Libraries of TCR beta came from three nested multiplex PCR rounds with slightly modified ARM-PCR. Each CDR3 protein is one row after TCRdb ran MiXCR on the multiplex PCR reads. This sample has about 44,000 distinct CDR3 sequences, with 70% to 80% found just once. This receptor was obtained from a man aged 35-49 years with primary liver carcinoma and hepatitis B virus infection. Sequencing was performed on liver tumor tissue from sampling region 3. The subset was: tumor region T3, left-lateral pole.

The CDR3 nucleotides are TGTGCCTGGAGTGTGGGGGCGCGGAGCAACCAGCCCCAGCTTTTT. Protein: CAWSVGARSNQPQLF. J is TRBJ1-5 and V is TRBV30, with a tentative D call TRBD1 (6 bases). Germline CDR1 is GTSNPN and CDR2 is SVGIG (reference sequence). This CDR3 has 15 residues.